The 12 T cell receptor beta chains reported below all come from one sample, sequenced in a study of blood T cell repertoires in COVID-19. TCRdb keeps only in-frame clones here, not all; method: immunoSEQ multiplex PCR. The sample holds approximately 450,000 clones; approximately 92% are singletons and the top ten take 1.1%. The sample taken for sequencing was PBMCs or T cells enriched from blood (not recorded which). These receptors originate from a man aged 25 to 40 who had recovered from COVID-19.

The chain recombines TRBV2 with TRBJ2-7; 15 bases match TRBD2. Germline CDR1 SNHLY, CDR2 FYNNEI. The CDR3 extends over 18 amino acids. V lost 5 bases and J lost 0; bases outside the gene matches: 8. The CDR3 DNA is TGTGCCAGCAGTTCCGGGACTAGCGGGAGGTCCTTCTCCTACGAGCAGTACTTC. It is translated as CASSSGTSGRSFSYEQYF.

V usage is TRBV20-1 and J usage is TRBJ2-7, with a possible D match to TRBD1 (6 bases). V was trimmed by 3 bases and J by 3 bases, leaving 6 bases between them. CDR1 is DFQATT, CDR2 SNEGSKA, per germline (reference sequence). There are 11 residues in the CDR3. CDR3 amino acids: CSARTGYEQYF. In DNA, the CDR3 is TGCAGTGCTAGGACAGGCTACGAGCAGTACTTC.

This chain joins TRBV12-5 and TRBJ1-5; maybe TRBD1 (6 bases). There are 16 residues in the CDR3. The germline V and J ends were trimmed by 1 base and 2 bases, with 12 bases remaining between them. The V gene's germline CDR1 is LGHNT and CDR2 FRNRAP. The chain's CDR3 is CASGLDQGFGNQPQHF. The DNA for the CDR3 is TGTGCTAGTGGTTTGGACCAGGGGTTCGGCAATCAGCCCCAGCATTTT.

The V and J genes are TRBV28 and TRBJ1-2; D possibly corresponds to TRBD1 (5 bases). Germline values: CDR1 MDHEN, CDR2 SYDVKM. The CDR3 covers 12 residues. V was clipped by 8 bases and J by 5 bases, with 12 bases between them. The CDR3 nucleotides read TGTGCCAGCCAAAACCGGACATATGGCTACACCTTC. It specifies CASQNRTYGYTF.

The chain carries TRBV30 and TRBJ1-4; 8 bases agree with TRBD1. With V trimmed by 0 bases and J by 10 bases, 13 bases remained unmatched. This CDR3 contains 16 residues. CDR1 and CDR2 from the germline V gene are GTSNPN and SVGIG (reference sequence). CDR3 DNA sequence: TGTGCCTGGAGTGTAAATGGAGCAGGGGGCATGGGAAAACTGTTTTTT. As protein: CAWSVNGAGGMGKLFF.

The J gene is TRBJ1-2, the V gene TRBV5-6; 7 bases match TRBD1. The CDR3 extends over 13 amino acids. The germline V gene has CDR1 SGHDT and CDR2 YYEEEE. V lost 4 bases to trimming and J lost 5 bases; unmatched junction nucleotides: 5. CDR3 amino acids: CASSMGQSYGYTF. In nucleotides, the CDR3 is TGTGCCAGCAGCATGGGACAGTCATATGGCTACACCTTC. Full variable domain (outside the CDR3, taken from reference TRBV5-6 and TRBJ1-2): DAGVTQSPTHLIKTRGQQVTLRCSPKSGHDTVSWYQQALGQGPQFIFQYYEEEERQRGNFPDRFSGHQFPNYSSELNVNALLLGDSALYLCASSMGQSYGYTFGSGTRLTVV.

This clone was detected once. The gene calls are TRBV29-1 and TRBJ2-1; D perhaps matches TRBD2 (6 bases). With 2 bases removed from V and 10 bases from J, the gap between germline ends came to 18 bases. The CDR3 runs 14 residues. Germline CDR1 and CDR2: SQVTM and ANQGSEA. CDR3 protein: CSVETAGRREEQFF. For the CDR3, the DNA is TGCAGCGTTGAAACGGCGGGAAGGAGGGAGGAGCAGTTCTTC.

In the case of this clone: Relative to the germline gene, one junction end is altered; a read error may explain this. The chain carries TRBV6-2 or TRBV6-3 and TRBJ2-7; 13 bases are shared with TRBD2. CDR3 size: 13 residues. In germline, CDR1 is MNHEY, CDR2 SVGEGT. The CDR3 spells CASSPGTSGTDHF. The DNA for the CDR3 is TGTGCCAGCAGTCCCGGGACTAGCGGGACCGACCACTTC.

To note about this clone: This CDR3 is also generated by other DNA sequences in the sample. The genes are TRBV29-1 and TRBJ1-1, with D possibly TRBD1 on 5 matching bases. This CDR3 comprises 12 residues. V lost 4 bases and J lost 0, with 6 bases in between. Per the germline V gene, CDR1 is SQVTM and CDR2 is ANQGSEA. CDR3 region: CSVGQMNTEAFF. CDR3 in DNA: TGCAGCGTTGGACAGATGAACACTGAAGCTTTCTTT.

J is TRBJ2-2 and V is TRBV7-9, with TRBD1 matching 7 bases. The CDR3 has 15 amino acids. Germline-derived CDR1 and CDR2 are SEHNR and FQNEAQ (reference sequence). V lost 4 bases and J lost 4; bases outside the gene matches: 6. CDR3 loop: CASSWDRGTTGELFF. Here the CDR3 DNA reads TGTGCCAGCAGCTGGGACAGAGGGACCACCGGGGAGCTGTTTTTT.

This sequence joins TRBV4-1 and TRBJ2-3, with D perhaps TRBD2 (5 bases). Germline V CDR1 and CDR2: MGHRA, YSYEKL. This CDR3 has 15 residues. V was cut by 0 bases and J by 3 bases, with 10 bases left in between. The CDR3 spells CASSQDRIATDTQYF. As DNA, the CDR3 is TGCGCCAGCAGCCAAGATCGGATAGCGACAGATACGCAGTATTTT.

The V and J genes are TRBV11-2 and TRBJ1-6; D is undetermined. There are 15 residues in the CDR3. Germline-derived CDR1 and CDR2 are SGHAT and FQNNGV. The V and J ends lost 1 base and 10 bases respectively, with 14 bases between them. CDR3 nucleotides: TGTGCCAGCAGCTTAGTCCGGGCGAGGAGGTCACCCCTCCACTTT. Translation: CASSLVRARRSPLHF.